The clone carrying this T cell receptor beta chain showed up just once. The data were taken from a study of blood T cell repertoires in COVID-19. Cohort allocation depended upon clinical history that participants reported. Sequencing used immunoSEQ multiplex PCR; TCRdb keeps in-frame clones, though not all of them. The table records around 220,000 clones, about 90% of them present only once. There are 14 residues in the CDR3. Germline values: CDR1 GTSNPN, CDR2 SVGIG (reference sequence). The V and J ends lost 0 bases and 7 bases respectively, with 12 bases between them. The clonotype was recovered from a woman aged 30 to 39 with acute COVID-19. The sequenced sample consisted of PBMCs or T cells enriched from blood (not recorded which). The chain couples TRBV30 to TRBJ1-4; perhaps TRBD1 as D (5 bases). The CDR3, as DNA: TGTGCCTGGAGTGTAGGTCAGGGAGGTGAAAAACTGTTTTTT. It codes for CAWSVGQGGEKLFF.